The rows below give T cell receptor beta chains drawn from one sample of a study of patients and donors after allogeneic stem cell transplantation. One entry per CDR3 protein results from TCRdb running MiXCR on the RT-PCR reads. In the table there are about 100,000 distinct CDR3 sequences, approximately 40% of which are singletons. The sequencing input was blood, either unsorted or a sorted T cell fraction (not recorded which). These TCRs come from a human donor who was either an allogeneic HSCT recipient or a stem cell or donor lymphocyte infusion donor (not recorded which). It is not recorded whose cells these are; they may come from a transplant donor. CDR3s include the opening cysteine and the closing phenylalanine or tryptophan. A D gene is named only where the DNA matches it firmly. Expanded clones get a size class; other rows say once, few or many, or leave the size out.

clone size: .
D gene: .
V gene: TRBV5-5
J gene: TRBJ2-1
CDR3 protein: CASSLGVWAGLFF
CDR3 DNA: TGTGCCAGCAGCTTGGGGGTATGGGCGGGACTGTTCTTC

clone size: few
D gene: .
V gene: TRBV12-3/TRBV12-4
J gene: TRBJ1-3
CDR3 protein: CASSLRGGRFGTIYF
CDR3 DNA: TGTGCCAGCAGTTTACGGGGGGGGCGCTTCGGAACCATATATTTT

clone size: few
D gene: TRBD1
V gene: TRBV7-2
J gene: TRBJ1-2
CDR3 protein: CASSLAVDRDGYTF
CDR3 DNA: TGTGCCAGCAGCTTAGCCGTGGACAGGGACGGCTACACCTTC

clone size: few
D gene: .
V gene: TRBV5-1
J gene: TRBJ2-7
CDR3 protein: CASRATSREQYF
CDR3 DNA: TGCGCCAGCAGAGCGACTAGTCGCGAGCAGTACTTC

clone size: .
D gene: .
V gene: TRBV28
J gene: TRBJ1-5
CDR3 protein: CASGDTDDQPQHF
CDR3 DNA: TGTGCCAGCGGGGACACCGATGATCAGCCCCAGCATTTT

clone size: few
D gene: .
V gene: TRBV10-3
J gene: TRBJ1-1
CDR3 protein: CAISHSDNTEAFF
CDR3 DNA: TGTGCCATCAGCCACAGTGACAACACTGAAGCTTTCTTT

clone size: .
D gene: .
V gene: TRBV5-1
J gene: TRBJ1-5
CDR3 protein: CASSPLGGPSNQPQHF
CDR3 DNA: TGCGCCAGCAGCCCCTTAGGAGGGCCGAGCAATCAGCCCCAGCATTTT

clone size: .
D gene: .
V gene: TRBV7-9
J gene: TRBJ2-5
CDR3 protein: CASSSLQGIKQETQYF
CDR3 DNA: TGTGCCAGCAGCTCATTACAGGGCATCAAACAAGAGACCCAGTACTTC

clone size: .
D gene: .
V gene: TRBV7-2
J gene: TRBJ1-1
CDR3 protein: CASSLGTGKTEAFF
CDR3 DNA: TGTGCCAGCAGCTTAGGTACTGGGAAAACTGAAGCTTTCTTT

clone size: .
D gene: TRBD2
V gene: TRBV7-2
J gene: TRBJ2-1
CDR3 protein: CASSREGLAGRNEQFF
CDR3 DNA: TGTGCCAGCAGCAGAGAGGGACTAGCGGGAAGAAATGAGCAGTTCTTC

clone size: few
D gene: .
V gene: TRBV10-3
J gene: TRBJ1-1
CDR3 protein: CAAGQLREAFF
CDR3 DNA: TGTGCCGCCGGACAGCTAAGGGAAGCTTTCTTT

clone size: .
D gene: TRBD1
V gene: TRBV7-9
J gene: TRBJ1-1
CDR3 protein: CASSLNRGGNTEAFF
CDR3 DNA: TGTGCCAGCAGCCTAAACAGGGGGGGAAACACTGAAGCTTTCTTT

clone size: .
D gene: .
V gene: TRBV7-8
J gene: TRBJ2-1
CDR3 protein: CASSLVGRSNLLGYNEQFF
CDR3 DNA: TGTGCCAGCAGCTTAGTTGGGCGCTCGAACCTTTTGGGGTACAATGAGCAGTTCTTC